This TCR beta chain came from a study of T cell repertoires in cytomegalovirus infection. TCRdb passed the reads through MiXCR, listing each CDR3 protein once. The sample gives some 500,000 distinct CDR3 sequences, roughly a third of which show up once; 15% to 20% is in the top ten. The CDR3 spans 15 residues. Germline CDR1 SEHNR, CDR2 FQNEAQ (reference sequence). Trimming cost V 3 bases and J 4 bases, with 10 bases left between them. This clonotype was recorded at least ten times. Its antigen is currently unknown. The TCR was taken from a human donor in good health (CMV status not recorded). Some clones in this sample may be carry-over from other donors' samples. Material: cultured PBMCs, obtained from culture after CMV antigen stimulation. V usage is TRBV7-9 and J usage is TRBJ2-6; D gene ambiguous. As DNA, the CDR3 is TGTGCCAGCAGCTTGGTGGTTAACGGGGCCAACGTCCTGACTTTC. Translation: CASSLVVNGANVLTF.